This is a list of T cell receptor beta chains from one sample in a study of a mutant IDH1 vaccine in newly diagnosed glioma. For these TCRs, the target antigens are not known. Clones were read by immunoSEQ multiplex PCR, and TCRdb kept only the in-frame ones, dropping some. The sample includes about 74,000 clones, around 87% of them seen just once. This material consisted of PBMCs, taken from a glioma patient whose treatment included an IDH1 peptide vaccine. The receptors were sampled from a man aged 25 to 40 with glioma. Both conserved end residues are part of each CDR3. Clone size is not always given. Where it is, it says once, few, many or a class for expanded clones.

cdr3_aa: CASRDSQSDTQYF; j_call: TRBJ2-3; v_call: TRBV6-5; clone_size: -
cdr3_aa: CASSREGAVNSPLHF; j_call: TRBJ1-6; v_call: TRBV2; clone_size: -
cdr3_aa: CASSSRNTNTGELFF; j_call: TRBJ2-2; v_call: TRBV5-1; clone_size: -
cdr3_aa: CASSLLEQANEKLFF; j_call: TRBJ1-4; v_call: TRBV18; clone_size: -
cdr3_aa: CASSERQSGRDEQFF; j_call: TRBJ2-1; v_call: TRBV25-1; clone_size: -
cdr3_aa: CASSSFDRGLFIYEQYF; j_call: TRBJ2-7; v_call: TRBV5-6; clone_size: -
cdr3_aa: CASQTYTEAFF; j_call: TRBJ1-1; v_call: TRBV6-5; clone_size: -
cdr3_aa: CASSVGGQPYEQYF; j_call: TRBJ2-7; v_call: TRBV9; clone_size: -
cdr3_aa: CASTLQGADTQYF; j_call: TRBJ2-3; v_call: TRBV28; clone_size: -
cdr3_aa: CASSETLNEKLFF; j_call: TRBJ1-4; v_call: TRBV6-1; clone_size: -
cdr3_aa: CASSQGPPEGGNTIYF; j_call: TRBJ1-3; v_call: TRBV5-1; clone_size: few
cdr3_aa: CASSLDRNTEAFF; j_call: TRBJ1-1; v_call: TRBV7-3; clone_size: -
cdr3_aa: CSARVGTEAFF; j_call: TRBJ1-1; v_call: TRBV20-1; clone_size: -
cdr3_aa: CASSPNNEQFF; j_call: TRBJ2-1; v_call: TRBV18; clone_size: -
cdr3_aa: CASSEEAGELFF; j_call: TRBJ2-2; v_call: TRBV6-4; clone_size: -
cdr3_aa: CASRGLAAEGQFF; j_call: TRBJ2-1; v_call: TRBV28; clone_size: -